Each of the 27 T cell receptor beta chains below was sequenced from the same sample in a study of shared clonotypes between healthy human individuals. Assay used: immunoSEQ multiplex PCR; TCRdb lists only in-frame clones, some missing. The repertoire holds 470,000 or so clones, with 70% to 85% as singletons. What was sequenced was PBMCs. The receptors stem from a woman aged 40 to 50 in good health. Some clones in this sample may be carry-over from other donors' samples.

The chain links TRBV18 to TRBJ1-5, with 9 bases that match TRBD1. Germline CDR1 reads KGHSH; CDR2 reads LQKENI. V gave up 3 bases and J gave up 11 bases; unmatched junction bases: 5. The CDR3 is 13 amino acids. The CDR3 DNA reads TGTGCCAGCTCACCCCCCGGACAGGGGTCCCAGCATTTT. Translated: CASSPPGQGSQHF. Drawing the rest from reference TRBV18 and TRBJ1-5, the complete variable domain is NAGVMQNPRHLVRRRGQEARLRCSPMKGHSHVYWYRQLPEEGLKFMVYLQKENIIDESGMPKERFSAEFPKEGPSILRIQQVVRGDSAAYFCASSPPGQGSQHFGDGTRLSIL.

The chain uses TRBV15 and TRBJ2-3; no firm D call. Germline lookup yields CDR1 LNHNV and CDR2 YYDKDF (reference sequence). The ends were cut back, 3 bases at V and 5 bases at J, with 9 bases in the middle. The CDR3 has 13 amino acids. This CDR3 is CATSRDSGDTQYF. Written as DNA, the CDR3 is TGTGCCACCAGCAGGGATTCGGGAGATACGCAGTATTTT. Drawing the rest from reference TRBV15 and TRBJ2-3, the complete variable domain is DAMVIQNPRYQVTQFGKPVTLSCSQTLNHNVMYWYQQKSSQAPKLLFHYYDKDFNNEADTPDNFQSRRPNTSFCFLDIRSPGLGDTAMYLCATSRDSGDTQYFGPGTRLTVL.

The V call is TRBV19, the J call TRBJ1-5; possibly TRBD1 for D (6 bases). The germline V gene has CDR1 LNHDA and CDR2 SQIVND (reference sequence). Trimming pared 3 bases from V and 2 bases from J, leaving 14 bases between. The CDR3 contains 16 residues. The CDR3 sequence: CASSIQGNAGNQPQHF. CDR3 nucleotides: TGTGCCAGTAGTATCCAGGGGAATGCTGGCAATCAGCCCCAGCATTTT. Full variable domain (outside the CDR3, taken from reference TRBV19 and TRBJ1-5): DGGITQSPKYLFRKEGQNVTLSCEQNLNHDAMYWYRQDPGQGLRLIYYSQIVNDFQKGDIAEGYSVSREKKESFPLTVTSAQKNPTAFYLCASSIQGNAGNQPQHFGDGTRLSIL.

Concerning this clone: A much larger clone is a single base away; this may be a read error. The genes are TRBV27 and TRBJ2-1; 7 bases align to TRBD1. V dropped 5 bases and J dropped 1; count of bases not matched to a gene: 2. The CDR3 has 14 residues. Germline V lookup: CDR1 MNHEY, CDR2 SMNVEV (reference sequence). Here the CDR3 reads CASSLRGSYNEQFF. The CDR3 DNA follows: TGTGCCAGCAGTCTCAGGGGGTCCTACAATGAGCAGTTCTTC.

For the CDR3, the DNA is TGCGCCAGCAGCTTGTCCAGCGGGATGAAGGAAGAGCAGTACTTC. Its translation is CASSLSSGMKEEQYF. J is TRBJ2-7 and V is TRBV5-1; 7 bases are shared with TRBD2. Germline CDR1 is SGHRS and CDR2 is YFSETQ. The CDR3 has 15 residues. The junction had 11 bases not matched to a gene; V was cut back by 1 base and J by 7 bases. Filled out from reference TRBV5-1 and TRBJ2-7, the complete variable domain reads KAGVTQTPRYLIKTRGQQVTLSCSPISGHRSVSWYQQTPGQGLQFLFEYFSETQRNKGNFPGRFSGRQFSNSRSEMNVSTLELGDSALYLCASSLSSGMKEEQYFGPGTRLTVT.

Comments on this clone: Other DNA variants within this sample encode the same CDR3. In nucleotides, the CDR3 is TGCAGCGTTGAGGGCGGCACAGATACGCAGTATTTT. It translates to CSVEGGTDTQYF. This chain uses TRBV29-1 with TRBJ2-3; no clear D gene. Germline-derived CDR1 and CDR2 are SQVTM and ANQGSEA. V gave up 3 bases and J gave up 1 base, with 5 bases separating them. The CDR3 sequence is 12 residues long.

This clone is a singleton in its sample. This chain joins TRBV6-6 and TRBJ2-1; D is perhaps TRBD1 (5 bases). From germline, CDR1 is MNHNY and CDR2 SVGAGI (reference sequence). The CDR3 is 11 amino acids. Trimming removed 7 bases from V and 4 bases from J, with 5 bases in between. The CDR3 DNA reads as TGTGCCAGCAAGGGGTACAATGAGCAGTTCTTC. Its translation is CASKGYNEQFF.

This chain uses TRBV7-9 with TRBJ1-3; D is possibly TRBD1 (5 bases). Germline CDR1 reads SEHNR; CDR2 reads FQNEAQ (reference sequence). V was shortened by 5 bases and J by 0 bases, with 11 bases between the two germline ends. The CDR3 runs 15 residues. The CDR3 loop is CASSRWGGSGNTIYF. CDR3 DNA sequence: TGTGCCAGCAGCCGGTGGGGGGGCTCTGGAAACACCATATATTTT.

Worth noting for this clone: This probably arose from a read error, given a far larger clone one base away. The V gene is TRBV4-2, the J gene TRBJ2-7; D is unclear. V was cut by 2 bases and J by 0 bases, with 11 bases left in between. The CDR3 length is 15 residues. The germline CDR1 and CDR2 sequences are LGHNA and YNFKEQ. In DNA form, the CDR3 reads TGTGCCAGCAGCCAAACCCAGGTGAGCTCCTACGAGCAGTACTTC. The encoded protein is CASSQTQVSSYEQYF.

This clone has a handful of counts. The chain uses TRBV5-1 and TRBJ1-1; the D is unclear. Trimming cost V 0 bases and J 0 bases, with 9 bases left between them. Germline values: CDR1 SGHRS, CDR2 YFSETQ. The length of the CDR3 is 15 residues. The CDR3 reads CASSLEGGMNTEAFF. The CDR3 coding sequence is TGCGCCAGCAGCTTGGAAGGAGGTATGAACACTGAAGCTTTCTTT.

The genes are TRBV10-3 and TRBJ2-7, with 10 positions matching TRBD2. Germline values: CDR1 ENHRY, CDR2 SYGVKD. This CDR3 is built from 15 residues. The J segment lost 4 bases and the V segment lost 10 bases, leaving 13 bases of the junction unmatched. CDR3 in amino acids: CATQKGTSETYEQYF. The CDR3 DNA sequence: TGTGCCACCCAGAAGGGGACTAGCGAGACATACGAGCAGTACTTC.

This clone was seen more than once but under ten times. The CDR3 spells CASSGHGLAGGFRETQYF. The CDR3 DNA is TGTGCCAGTAGCGGACACGGACTAGCGGGAGGGTTTCGAGAGACCCAGTACTTC. The genes are TRBV19 and TRBJ2-5; 15 nucleotides line up with TRBD2. This CDR3 is 18 amino acids long. With 6 bases clipped from V and 4 bases from J, the junction kept 12 bases outside the gene matches. Per the germline V gene, CDR1 is LNHDA and CDR2 is SQIVND (reference sequence).

This clone showed up just a few times. V usage is TRBV6-5 and J usage is TRBJ2-5; 7 bases align to TRBD2. This CDR3 contains 11 residues. The germline V gene has CDR1 MNHEY and CDR2 SVGAGI. Unmatched junction bases numbered 1, after V lost 8 bases and J lost 4 bases. In nucleotides, the CDR3 is TGTGCCAGCGGCGGGGGAGAGACCCAGTACTTC. This codes for CASGGGETQYF.

This sequence joins TRBV5-5 and TRBJ2-3; D is undetermined. The CDR3 spans 15 residues. Germline V gene sequence: CDR1 SGHKS, CDR2 YYEKEE (reference sequence). The germline V and J ends were trimmed by 1 base and 0 bases, with 9 bases remaining between them. CDR3 sequence (DNA): TGTGCCAGCAGCTTGTTAGCCTATAGCACAGATACGCAGTATTTT. It encodes CASSLLAYSTDTQYF.

This clone was found once. This rearrangement joins TRBV6-1 to TRBJ2-1; no firm D call. The ends were cut back, 1 base at V and 5 bases at J, with 12 bases in the middle. CDR1 and CDR2 from the germline V gene are MNHNS and SASEGT. The CDR3 loop spans 15 amino acids. CDR3 region: CASSEGEVADNEQFF. The CDR3 region has the DNA TGTGCCAGCAGTGAAGGAGAGGTTGCAGACAATGAGCAGTTCTTC.

The chain uses TRBV29-1 and TRBJ2-2; D is possibly TRBD1 (6 bases). The V gene's germline CDR1 is SQVTM and CDR2 ANQGSEA. V dropped 4 bases and J dropped 0 bases, with 12 bases sitting between them. The CDR3 runs 15 residues. CDR3 DNA sequence: TGCAGCGTTGGGGTGGGGGCGGCGAACACCGGGGAGCTGTTTTTT. Its translation: CSVGVGAANTGELFF.

V is TRBV10-3 and J is TRBJ2-3, with TRBD1 identical over 8 bases. The CDR3 runs to 14 residues. The germline V gene encodes CDR1 ENHRY and CDR2 SYGVKD. Trimming took 10 bases from V and 1 from J; bases not matched to a gene: 7. CDR3 coding DNA: TGTGCCAGCGGGACAGGTGCCGGCACAGATACGCAGTATTTT. Encoded protein: CASGTGAGTDTQYF.

V and J are TRBV7-2 and TRBJ2-2; D call uncertain. V was cut by 1 base and J by 1 base, with 4 bases left in between. Germline CDR1 SGHTA, CDR2 FQGNSA. The CDR3 consists of 14 residues. This CDR3 is CASSLGQNTGELFF. The DNA of the CDR3 is TGTGCCAGCAGCTTAGGGCAGAACACCGGGGAGCTGTTTTTT.

The chain recombines TRBV28 with TRBJ1-5; maybe TRBD1 (6 bases). This CDR3 spans 15 amino acids. The germline V gene encodes CDR1 MDHEN and CDR2 SYDVKM. Trimming pared 3 bases from V and 5 bases from J, leaving 14 bases between. The CDR3 loop reads CASSLYGTKYQPQHF. CDR3 sequence (DNA): TGTGCCAGCAGTTTGTACGGGACAAAGTATCAGCCCCAGCATTTT.

This chain joins TRBV11-2 and TRBJ2-6; no clear D gene. V gave up 4 bases and J gave up 0 bases, with 13 bases separating them. There are 17 residues in the CDR3. Germline V gene lookup returns CDR1 SGHAT and CDR2 FQNNGV. CDR3 loop: CASSSGSLSSGANVLTF. Here the CDR3 DNA reads TGTGCCAGCAGCTCCGGGTCACTGAGCTCTGGGGCCAACGTCCTGACTTTC.

This sequence joins TRBV27 and TRBJ1-5; unclear D gene. Germline V gene data show CDR1 as MNHEY and CDR2 as SMNVEV (reference sequence). V lost 4 bases, J lost 9 bases, and 10 bases lay in between. This CDR3 has 12 residues. DNA of the CDR3: TGTGCCAGCAGTTCCCCAGGTGGGCCCCAGCATTTT. This encodes CASSSPGGPQHF.

The chain joins TRBV4-1 to TRBJ2-1, with TRBD2 matching 12 bases. From germline, CDR1 is MGHRA and CDR2 YSYEKL. The CDR3 runs 16 residues. V was clipped by 2 bases and J by 8 bases; unmatched bases: 7. In nucleotides, the CDR3 is TGCGCCAGCAGCCAACCGACTAGCGGGAGAGGGGATGAGCAGTTCTTC. This codes for CASSQPTSGRGDEQFF.

This chain joins TRBV19 and TRBJ2-2; no definite D call. Germline loops: CDR1 LNHDA, CDR2 SQIVND (reference sequence). V gave up 3 bases and J gave up 3 bases, with 5 bases separating them. This CDR3 comprises 13 residues. CDR3 DNA sequence: TGTGCCAGTAGTATGGACCACACCGGGGAGCTGTTTTTT. The encoded protein is CASSMDHTGELFF. Based on the CDR3 plus reference TRBV19 and TRBJ2-2, the full variable domain is DGGITQSPKYLFRKEGQNVTLSCEQNLNHDAMYWYRQDPGQGLRLIYYSQIVNDFQKGDIAEGYSVSREKKESFPLTVTSAQKNPTAFYLCASSMDHTGELFFGEGSRLTVL.

This clone came up a few times. The CDR3 DNA is TGTGCCAGCAGTGAGAAACACACCGGACGAGGAGCTTTCTTT. Protein: CASSEKHTGRGAFF. The chain has TRBV2 and TRBJ1-1; D remains unclear. Germline CDR1 SNHLY, CDR2 FYNNEI. V was clipped by 3 bases and J by 10 bases, with 18 bases between them. This CDR3 is built from 14 residues.

The CDR3: CASSSGWDTEAFF. The CDR3 nucleotides read TGTGCCAGCAGTTCGGGTTGGGACACTGAAGCTTTCTTT. The rearrangement links TRBV28 to TRBJ1-1; D unclear. The CDR3 consists of 13 residues. Per germline, CDR1 MDHEN and CDR2 SYDVKM. Trimming shortened V by 4 bases and J by 3 bases, and 9 bases separated the two germline ends.

V is TRBV5-8 and J is TRBJ2-5; 8 bases are a match to TRBD1. J was trimmed by 4 bases and V by 4 bases; bases with no gene match: 6. Germline loops: CDR1 SGHTS, CDR2 YDEGEE. The CDR3 runs 14 residues. In DNA, the CDR3 is TGTGCCAGCAGCAAGGGACAGGTGGGAGAGACCCAGTACTTC. This encodes CASSKGQVGETQYF.

This chain joins TRBV5-4 and TRBJ2-2; D is unclear. Trimming removed 1 base at V and 2 bases at J, with 9 bases between. Germline V gene lookup returns CDR1 SGHNT and CDR2 YYREEE (reference sequence). The CDR3 runs to 15 residues. The CDR3 loop is CASSLPSINTGELFF. The CDR3 coding sequence is TGTGCCAGCAGCTTGCCCTCAATAAACACCGGGGAGCTGTTTTTT.